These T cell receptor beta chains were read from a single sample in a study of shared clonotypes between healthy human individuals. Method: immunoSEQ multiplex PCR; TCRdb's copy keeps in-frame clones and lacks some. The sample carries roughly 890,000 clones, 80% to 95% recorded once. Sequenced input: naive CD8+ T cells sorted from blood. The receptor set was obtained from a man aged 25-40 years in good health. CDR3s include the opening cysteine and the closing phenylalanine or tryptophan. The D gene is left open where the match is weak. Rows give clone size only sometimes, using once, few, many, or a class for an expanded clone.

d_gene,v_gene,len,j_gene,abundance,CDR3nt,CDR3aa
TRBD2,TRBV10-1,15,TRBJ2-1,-,TGCGCCAGCAGCCAATCTAGCGGGAGCCACAATGAGCAGTTCTTC,CASSQSSGSHNEQFF
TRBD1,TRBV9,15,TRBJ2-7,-,TGTGCCAGCAGCGTCGGACAGGGGGCGGCCTACGAGCAGTACTTC,CASSVGQGAAYEQYF
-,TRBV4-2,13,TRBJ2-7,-,TGTGCCAGCAGCCAAGACAGGTCCTACGAGCAGTACTTC,CASSQDRSYEQYF
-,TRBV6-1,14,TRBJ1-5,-,TGTGCCAGCAAGGAGCGAGGTAGCAATCAGCCCCAGCATTTT,CASKERGSNQPQHF
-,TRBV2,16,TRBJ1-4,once,TGTGCCACAGATTCAAGCACCGCACCAACTAATGAAAAACTGTTTTTT,CATDSSTAPTNEKLFF
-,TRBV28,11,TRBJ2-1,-,TGTGCCAGCAGCTACTACAATGAGCAGTTCTTC,CASSYYNEQFF
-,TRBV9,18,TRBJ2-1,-,TGTGCCAGCAGCGTAGGAGGTAGCGGTACGAGCTCCTACAATGAGCAGTTCTTC,CASSVGGSGTSSYNEQFF
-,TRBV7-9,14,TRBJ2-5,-,TGTGCCAGCAGCTTAGTTCGGGGCTGGGAGACCCAGTACTTC,CASSLVRGWETQYF
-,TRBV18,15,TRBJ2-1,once,TGTGCCAGCTCACCGAACCCAGAACGTTGGCACGAGCAGTTCTTC,CASSPNPERWHEQFF
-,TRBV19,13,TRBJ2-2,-,TGTGCCAGTATACAGCCGGGACACGGGGAGCTGTTTTTT,CASIQPGHGELFF
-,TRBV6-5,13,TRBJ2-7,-,TGTGCCAGCAGTTACGGAACAACCTACGAGCAGTACTTC,CASSYGTTYEQYF